The entry below gives a single T cell receptor beta chain sequence along with its context. Trimming shortened V by 8 bases and J by 6 bases, and 18 bases separated the two germline ends. Germline lookup yields CDR1 SQVTM and CDR2 ANQGSEA. The CDR3 runs to 13 residues. This sample stems from a study of breast tumors, draining lymph nodes, adjacent tissues. Axillary draining lymph nodes of breast cancer patients supplied the node samples. TCRdb passed the multiplex PCR reads through MiXCR, listing each CDR3 protein once. The table has roughly 260,000 distinct CDR3 sequences, over 30% seen once. This TCR was recovered from a female donor with breast cancer. Some clones in this sample may be carry-over from other donors' samples. Sequencing was performed on axillary lymph node tissue. V and J are TRBV29-1 and TRBJ2-3; D assignment may be TRBD1 or TRBD2 (5 bases each). The CDR3 coding sequence is TGCAGCTTGGATTCCGGGGCAGGGGATACGCAGTATTTT. It is translated as CSLDSGAGDTQYF.